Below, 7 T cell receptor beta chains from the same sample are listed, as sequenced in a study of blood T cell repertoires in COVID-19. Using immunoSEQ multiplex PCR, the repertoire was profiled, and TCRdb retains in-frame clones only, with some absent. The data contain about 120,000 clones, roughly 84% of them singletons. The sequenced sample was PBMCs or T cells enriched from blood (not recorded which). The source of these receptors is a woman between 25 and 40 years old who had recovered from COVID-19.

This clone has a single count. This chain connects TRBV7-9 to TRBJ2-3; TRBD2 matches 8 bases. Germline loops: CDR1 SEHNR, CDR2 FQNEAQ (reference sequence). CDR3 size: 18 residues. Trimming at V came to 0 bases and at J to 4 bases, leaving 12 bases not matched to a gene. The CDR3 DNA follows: TGTGCCAGCAGCTTAGCCCGCTGGGGGCGGGAGGTCTCAGATACGCAGTATTTT. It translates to CASSLARWGREVSDTQYF.

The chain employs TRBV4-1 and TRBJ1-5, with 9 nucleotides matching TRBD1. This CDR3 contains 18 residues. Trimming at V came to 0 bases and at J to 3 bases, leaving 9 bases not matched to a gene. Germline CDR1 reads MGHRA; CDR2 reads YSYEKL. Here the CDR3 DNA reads TGCGCCAGCAGCCAAGATAAAGGCCGGACAGGGGTCAATCAGCCCCAGCATTTT. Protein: CASSQDKGRTGVNQPQHF.

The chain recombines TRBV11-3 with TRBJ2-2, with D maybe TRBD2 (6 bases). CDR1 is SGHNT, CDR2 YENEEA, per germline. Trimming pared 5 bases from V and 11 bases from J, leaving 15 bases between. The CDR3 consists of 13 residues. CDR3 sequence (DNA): TGTGCCAGCAGCCGGGCCCGGCGGGGTGAGCTGTTTTTT. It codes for CASSRARRGELFF.

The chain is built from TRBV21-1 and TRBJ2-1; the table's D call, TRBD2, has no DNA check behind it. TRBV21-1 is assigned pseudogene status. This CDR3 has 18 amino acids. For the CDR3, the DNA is TGTGCCAGCAGCAAAGGGAGGACTAGCGGGAGGGGCTACAATGAGCAGTTCTTC. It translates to CASSKGRTSGRGYNEQFF.

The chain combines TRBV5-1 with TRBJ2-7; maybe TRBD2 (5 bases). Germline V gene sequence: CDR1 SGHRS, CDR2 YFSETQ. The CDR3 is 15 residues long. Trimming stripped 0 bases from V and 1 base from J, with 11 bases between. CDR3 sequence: CASSLVAGVSYEQYF. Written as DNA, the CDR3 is TGCGCCAGCAGCTTGGTGGCGGGTGTATCCTACGAGCAGTACTTC.

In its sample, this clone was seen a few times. This CDR3 is CASSLPVTGELFF. The CDR3 DNA is TGTGCCAGCAGCTTACCGGTTACCGGGGAGCTGTTTTTT. The V call is TRBV7-6, the J call TRBJ2-2; D is uncertain. This CDR3 is 13 amino acids long. CDR1 and CDR2 (germline): SGHVS, FNYEAQ. Deletions cut 2 bases from V and 5 bases from J, with 6 bases between.

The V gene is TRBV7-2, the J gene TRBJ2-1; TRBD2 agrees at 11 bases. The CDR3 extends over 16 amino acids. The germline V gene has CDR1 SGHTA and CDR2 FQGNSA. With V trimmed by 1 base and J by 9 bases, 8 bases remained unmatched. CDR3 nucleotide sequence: TGTGCCAGCAGCTTAGGAGGGCTAGCGGGAGGTCTTGAGCAGTTCTTC. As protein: CASSLGGLAGGLEQFF.